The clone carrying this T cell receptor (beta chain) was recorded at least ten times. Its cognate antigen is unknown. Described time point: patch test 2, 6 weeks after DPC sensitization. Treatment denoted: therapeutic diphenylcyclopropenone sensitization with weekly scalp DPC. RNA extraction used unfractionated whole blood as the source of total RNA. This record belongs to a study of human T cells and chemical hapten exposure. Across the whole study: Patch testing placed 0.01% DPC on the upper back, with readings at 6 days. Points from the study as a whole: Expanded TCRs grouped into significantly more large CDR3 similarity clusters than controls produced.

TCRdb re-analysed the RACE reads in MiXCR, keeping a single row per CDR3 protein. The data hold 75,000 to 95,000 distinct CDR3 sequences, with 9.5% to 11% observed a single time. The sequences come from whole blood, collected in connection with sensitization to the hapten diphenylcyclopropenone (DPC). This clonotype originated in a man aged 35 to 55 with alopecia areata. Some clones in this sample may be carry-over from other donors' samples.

The CDR3 here is CASSRKSREKLFF. As DNA, the CDR3 is TGTGCCAGCAGCCGCAAATCAAGGGAAAAACTGTTTTTT. The chain combines TRBV6-5 with TRBJ1-4; no clear D. Germline loops: CDR1 MNHEY, CDR2 SVGAGI. CDR3 length equals 13 residues. The V end was cut by 6 bases, the J end by 8 bases, with 13 bases between.